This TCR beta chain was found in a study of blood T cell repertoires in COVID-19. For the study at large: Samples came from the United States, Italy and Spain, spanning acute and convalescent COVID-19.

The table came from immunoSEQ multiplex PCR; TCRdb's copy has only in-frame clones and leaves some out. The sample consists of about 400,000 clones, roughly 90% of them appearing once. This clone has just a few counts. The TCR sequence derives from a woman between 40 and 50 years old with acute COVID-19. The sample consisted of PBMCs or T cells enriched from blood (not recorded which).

In nucleotides, the CDR3 is TGCGCCAGCAGCCGTCAAGGGACACGCCGACCCTACAATGAGCAGTTCTTC. It specifies CASSRQGTRRPYNEQFF. V usage is TRBV4-1 and J usage is TRBJ2-1, with D tentatively TRBD1 (6 bases). Deletions cut 4 bases from V and 2 bases from J, with 18 bases between. The CDR3 consists of 17 residues. Germline V CDR1 and CDR2: MGHRA, YSYEKL.